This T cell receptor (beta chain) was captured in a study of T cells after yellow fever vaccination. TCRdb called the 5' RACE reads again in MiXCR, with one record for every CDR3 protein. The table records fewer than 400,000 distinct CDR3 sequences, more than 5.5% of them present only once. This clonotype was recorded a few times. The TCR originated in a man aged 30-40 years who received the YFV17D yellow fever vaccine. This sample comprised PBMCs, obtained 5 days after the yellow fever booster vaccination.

The CDR3 DNA follows: TGCGCCAGCAGCTTGGGTTTTAGCGGGAACACCGGGGAGCTGTTTTTT. Its translation is CASSLGFSGNTGELFF. This chain connects TRBV5-1 to TRBJ2-2; possibly TRBD2 for D (6 bases). The germline V gene encodes CDR1 SGHRS and CDR2 YFSETQ. Trimming removed 0 bases from V and 1 base from J, with 10 bases in between. The CDR3 extends over 16 amino acids. The complete variable domain, with remaining parts taken from reference TRBV5-1 and TRBJ2-2, reads KAGVTQTPRYLIKTRGQQVTLSCSPISGHRSVSWYQQTPGQGLQFLFEYFSETQRNKGNFPGRFSGRQFSNSRSEMNVSTLELGDSALYLCASSLGFSGNTGELFFGEGSRLTVL.